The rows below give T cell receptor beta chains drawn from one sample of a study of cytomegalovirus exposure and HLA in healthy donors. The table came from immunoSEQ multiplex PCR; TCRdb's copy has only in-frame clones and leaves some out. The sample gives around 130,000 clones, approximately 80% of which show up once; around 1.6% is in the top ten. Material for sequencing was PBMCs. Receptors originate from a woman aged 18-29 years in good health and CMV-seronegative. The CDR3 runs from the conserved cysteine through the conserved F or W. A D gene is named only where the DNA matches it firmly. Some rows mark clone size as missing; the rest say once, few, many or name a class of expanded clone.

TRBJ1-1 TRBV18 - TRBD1 CASSEGTGGNTEAFF TGTGCCAGCTCTGAAGGGACAGGGGGGAACACTGAAGCTTTCTTT
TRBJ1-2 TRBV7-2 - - CASSPLRTGNYGYTF TGTGCCAGCAGCCCCTTGCGGACGGGAAACTATGGCTACACCTTC
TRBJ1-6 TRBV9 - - CASRARDNNSPLHF TGTGCCAGCAGAGCCAGGGATAATAATTCACCCCTCCACTTT
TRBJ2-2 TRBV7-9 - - CASSFGVWTNTGELFF TGTGCCAGCAGCTTCGGAGTCTGGACGAACACCGGGGAGCTGTTTTTT
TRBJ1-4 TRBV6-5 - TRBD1 CASSSPGQGVEKLFF TGTGCCAGCAGTTCCCCGGGACAGGGAGTCGAAAAACTGTTTTTT
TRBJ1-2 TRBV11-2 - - CASSLLGQSYTF TGTGCCAGCAGCTTATTGGGGCAAAGCTACACCTTC
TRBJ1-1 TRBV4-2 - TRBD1 CASSPADRVTEAFF TGTGCCAGCAGCCCGGCGGACAGGGTCACTGAAGCTTTCTTT
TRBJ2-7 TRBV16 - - CASSQGGPTREQYF TGTGCCAGCAGCCAGGGGGGTCCCACCCGGGAGCAGTACTTC
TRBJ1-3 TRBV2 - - CASRGDSGNTIYF TGTGCCAGCAGAGGGGACTCTGGAAACACCATATATTTT
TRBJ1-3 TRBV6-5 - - CASSYSAGAGNTIYF TGTGCCAGCAGTTACTCAGCGGGGGCTGGAAACACCATATATTTT
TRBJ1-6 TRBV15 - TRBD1 CATSRVGPGGHSPLHF TGTGCCACCAGCAGAGTTGGGCCAGGGGGCCATTCACCCCTCCACTTT
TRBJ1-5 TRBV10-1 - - CASPPGHATHHRNQPQHF TGCGCCAGTCCACCGGGACATGCGACCCACCACCGCAATCAGCCCCAGCATTTT
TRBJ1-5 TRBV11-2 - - CASSRTGNQPQHF TGTGCCAGCAGCCGGACAGGCAATCAGCCCCAGCATTTT
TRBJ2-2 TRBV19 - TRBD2 CASKGGMDTGELFF TGTGCCAGTAAGGGAGGGATGGACACCGGGGAGCTGTTTTTT
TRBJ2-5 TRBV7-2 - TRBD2 CASSLASGPTPQYF TGTGCCAGCAGCTTAGCTAGCGGGCCTACCCCCCAGTACTTC
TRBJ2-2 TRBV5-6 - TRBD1 CASTMTGGMNTGELFF TGTGCTAGCACGATGACAGGGGGCATGAACACCGGGGAGCTGTTTTTT
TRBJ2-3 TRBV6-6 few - CASGRGFADTQYF TGTGCCAGCGGAAGGGGGTTCGCAGATACGCAGTATTTT
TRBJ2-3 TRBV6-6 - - CASTPRVGLGTDTQYF TGTGCCAGCACCCCGCGGGTAGGGCTTGGCACAGATACGCAGTATTTT
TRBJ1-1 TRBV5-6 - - CASSLKPGARAFKTEAFF TGTGCCAGCAGCCTTAAGCCTGGGGCGCGCGCCTTCAAGACTGAAGCTTTCTTT
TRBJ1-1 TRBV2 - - CASSEQGLMNTEAFF TGTGCCAGCAGTGAGCAGGGCCTCATGAACACTGAAGCTTTCTTT
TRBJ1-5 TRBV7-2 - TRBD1 CASSATGGYSNQPQHF TGTGCCAGCAGCGCCACAGGGGGCTATAGCAATCAGCCCCAGCATTTT
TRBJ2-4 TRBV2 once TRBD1 CASSETGTKNIQYF TGTGCCAGCAGCGAGACAGGGACGAAAAACATTCAGTACTTC
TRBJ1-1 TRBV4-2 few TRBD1 CASSPGTGGKDTEAFF TGTGCCAGCAGCCCCGGGACAGGGGGGAAGGACACTGAAGCTTTCTTT
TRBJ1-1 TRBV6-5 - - CASSYSRGNTEAFF TGTGCCAGCAGTTACAGCAGGGGGAACACTGAAGCTTTCTTT
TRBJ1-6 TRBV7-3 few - CASSLSGERTNSPLHF TGTGCCAGCAGCTTATCAGGGGAGAGGACTAATTCACCCCTCCACTTT
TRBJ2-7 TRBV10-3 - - CAISAEGYEQYF TGTGCCATCAGTGCGGAGGGTTACGAGCAGTACTTC
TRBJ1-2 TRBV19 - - CASRIQGYGYTF TGTGCCAGTAGGATACAGGGATATGGCTACACCTTC
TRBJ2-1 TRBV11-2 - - CASSLDPFVYEQFF TGTGCCAGCAGCTTAGACCCCTTTGTCTATGAGCAGTTCTTC
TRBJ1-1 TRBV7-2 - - CASSLAGLGTEAFF TGTGCCAGCAGCTTAGCGGGACTGGGGACTGAAGCTTTCTTT
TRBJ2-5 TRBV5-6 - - CASSLRGETQYF TGTGCCAGCAGCTTGAGGGGGGAGACCCAGTACTTC
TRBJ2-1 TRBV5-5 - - CASSLGAASYNEQFF TGTGCCAGCAGCTTGGGGGCCGCGTCCTACAATGAGCAGTTCTTC
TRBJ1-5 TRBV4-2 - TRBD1 CASSREGQGTDQPQHF TGTGCCAGCAGCCGAGAAGGACAGGGAACAGATCAGCCCCAGCATTTT
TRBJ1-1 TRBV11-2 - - CASSRGGFQPDEAFF TGTGCCAGCAGTCGCGGGGGCTTTCAGCCTGATGAAGCTTTCTTT
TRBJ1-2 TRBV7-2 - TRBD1 CASTTGQPMSGYTF TGTGCCAGCACCACGGGACAGCCAATGTCAGGCTACACCTTC
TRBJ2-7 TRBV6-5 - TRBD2 CASSFLAGASYEQYF TGTGCCAGCAGTTTTCTAGCGGGTGCCTCCTACGAGCAGTACTTC
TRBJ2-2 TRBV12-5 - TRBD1 CASGLVTRGNNTGELFF TGTGCTAGTGGTTTGGTCACCAGGGGGAATAACACCGGGGAGCTGTTTTTT
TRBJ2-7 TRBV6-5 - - CASRKIDSSYEQYF TGTGCCAGCAGAAAAATCGACAGTTCCTACGAGCAGTACTTC
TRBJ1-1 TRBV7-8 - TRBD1 CASSLTGGNTEAFF TGTGCCAGCAGCTTGACAGGGGGGAACACTGAAGCTTTCTTT
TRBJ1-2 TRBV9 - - CASKGTTANYGYTF TGTGCCAGCAAGGGGACAACCGCTAACTATGGCTACACCTTC
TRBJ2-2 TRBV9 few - CASSPLPGANTGELFF TGTGCCAGCAGCCCTCTCCCAGGGGCGAACACCGGGGAGCTGTTTTTT
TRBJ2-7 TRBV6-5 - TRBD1 CASSGAGQAYEQYF TGTGCCAGCAGTGGAGCAGGACAGGCCTACGAGCAGTACTTC
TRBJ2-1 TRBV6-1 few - CASRNRYNEQFF TGTGCCAGCAGAAACAGGTACAATGAGCAGTTCTTC
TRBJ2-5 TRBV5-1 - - CASSLSAGAQGETQYF TGCGCCAGCAGCTTGAGTGCAGGGGCGCAAGGAGAGACCCAGTACTTC
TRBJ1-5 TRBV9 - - CASSPGGDGMSWPQHF TGTGCCAGCAGCCCCGGAGGGGACGGAATGTCTTGGCCCCAGCATTTT
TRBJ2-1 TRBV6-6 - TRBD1 CASSGQGISYNEQFF TGTGCCAGCAGTGGACAGGGAATATCCTACAATGAGCAGTTCTTC
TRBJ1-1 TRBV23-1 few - CASSQSGVPAPTMNTEAFF TGCGCCAGCAGTCAATCCGGAGTCCCCGCCCCTACTATGAACACTGAAGCTTTCTTT
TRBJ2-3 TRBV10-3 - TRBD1 CAISALRTGRHGGRSWYF TGTGCCATCAGTGCCTTAAGGACAGGGCGCCACGGAGGCCGCAGTTGGTATTTT
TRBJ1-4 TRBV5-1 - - CASSLRGSNEKLFF TGCGCCAGCAGCTTGAGGGGATCTAATGAAAAACTGTTTTTT
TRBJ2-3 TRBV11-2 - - CASSRGTDTQYF TGTGCCAGCAGCCGCGGTACAGATACGCAGTATTTT
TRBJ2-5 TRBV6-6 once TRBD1 CASRIGTGGGETQYF TGTGCCAGCAGAATTGGGACAGGGGGCGGTGAGACCCAGTACTTC
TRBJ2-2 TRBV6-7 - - CASSYLGLNPRGTGELFF TGTGCCAGCAGTTACTTGGGACTCAACCCCCGAGGCACCGGGGAGCTGTTTTTT
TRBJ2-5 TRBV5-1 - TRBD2 CASSPPSGSRETQYF TGCGCCAGCAGCCCTCCTAGCGGGAGTCGAGAGACCCAGTACTTC
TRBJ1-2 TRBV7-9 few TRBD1 CASSLVGRGRHYGYTF TGTGCCAGCAGCTTAGTAGGCAGGGGGCGTCATTATGGCTACACCTTC
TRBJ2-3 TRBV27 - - CASSFNLEGTQYF TGTGCCAGCAGTTTCAACCTTGAGGGTACGCAGTATTTT
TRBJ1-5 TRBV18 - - CASSPQADNQPQHF TGTGCCAGCTCCCCTCAGGCCGACAATCAGCCCCAGCATTTT
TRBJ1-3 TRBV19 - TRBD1 CASSTGGSGNTIYF TGTGCCAGTAGTACAGGGGGATCTGGAAACACCATATATTTT
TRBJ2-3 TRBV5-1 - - CASSPGTVYTDTQYF TGCGCCAGCAGCCCCGGGACTGTCTACACAGATACGCAGTATTTT
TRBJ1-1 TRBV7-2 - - CASSFQGQGEAFF TGTGCCAGCAGTTTTCAGGGGCAGGGTGAAGCTTTCTTT
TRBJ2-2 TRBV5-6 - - CASSFRGRERAGELFF TGTGCCAGCAGCTTTAGAGGACGGGAGAGGGCCGGGGAGCTGTTTTTT
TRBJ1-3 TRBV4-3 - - CASSQDSGSGNTIYF TGCGCCAGCAGCCAAGATTCGGGCTCTGGAAACACCATATATTTT